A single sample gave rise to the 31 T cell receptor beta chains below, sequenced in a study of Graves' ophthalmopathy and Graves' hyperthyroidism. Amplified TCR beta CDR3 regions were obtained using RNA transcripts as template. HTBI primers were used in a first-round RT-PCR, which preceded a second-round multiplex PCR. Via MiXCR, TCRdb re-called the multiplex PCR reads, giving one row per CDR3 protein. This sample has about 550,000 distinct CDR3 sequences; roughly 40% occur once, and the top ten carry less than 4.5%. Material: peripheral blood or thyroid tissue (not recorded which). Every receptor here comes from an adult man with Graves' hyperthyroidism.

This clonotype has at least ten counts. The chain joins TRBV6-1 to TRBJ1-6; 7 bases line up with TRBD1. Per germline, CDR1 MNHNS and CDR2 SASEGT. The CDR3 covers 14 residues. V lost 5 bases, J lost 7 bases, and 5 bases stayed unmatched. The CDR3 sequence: CASSQQGRNSPLHF. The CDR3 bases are TGTGCCAGCAGTCAACAGGGGCGAAATTCACCCCTCCACTTT.

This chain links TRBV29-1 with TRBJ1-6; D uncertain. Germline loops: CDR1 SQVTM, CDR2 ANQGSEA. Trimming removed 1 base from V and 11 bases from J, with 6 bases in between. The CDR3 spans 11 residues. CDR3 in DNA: TGCAGCGTTGAAGGAGGAGCACCCCTCCACTTT. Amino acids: CSVEGGAPLHF.

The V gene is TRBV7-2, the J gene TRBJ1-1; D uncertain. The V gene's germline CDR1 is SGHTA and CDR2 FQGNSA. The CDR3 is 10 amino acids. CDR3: CAQQNTEAFF. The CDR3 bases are TGTGCACAGCAGAACACTGAAGCTTTCTTT.

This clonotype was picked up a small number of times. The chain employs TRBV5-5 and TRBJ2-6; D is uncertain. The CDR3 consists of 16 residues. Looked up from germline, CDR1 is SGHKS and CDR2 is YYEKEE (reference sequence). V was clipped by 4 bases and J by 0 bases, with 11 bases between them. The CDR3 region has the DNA TGTGCCAGCAGCAGGAACTTGGGCTCTGGGGCCAACGTCCTGACTTTC. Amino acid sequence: CASSRNLGSGANVLTF.

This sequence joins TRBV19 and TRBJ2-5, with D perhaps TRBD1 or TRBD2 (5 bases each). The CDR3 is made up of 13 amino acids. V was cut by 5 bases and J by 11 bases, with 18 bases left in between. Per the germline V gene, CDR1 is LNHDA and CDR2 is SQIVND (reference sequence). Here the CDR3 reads CASSRGVSYGQYF. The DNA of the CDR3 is TGTGCCAGTAGTCGAGGGGTCTCCTACGGGCAGTACTTC.

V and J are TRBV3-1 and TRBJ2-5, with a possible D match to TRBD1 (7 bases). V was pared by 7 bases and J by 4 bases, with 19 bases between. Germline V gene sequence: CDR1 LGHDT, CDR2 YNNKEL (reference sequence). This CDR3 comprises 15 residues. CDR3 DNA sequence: TGTGCCAGCACCCAGACAGGGTCGGAGGGAGAGACCCAGTACTTC. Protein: CASTQTGSEGETQYF.

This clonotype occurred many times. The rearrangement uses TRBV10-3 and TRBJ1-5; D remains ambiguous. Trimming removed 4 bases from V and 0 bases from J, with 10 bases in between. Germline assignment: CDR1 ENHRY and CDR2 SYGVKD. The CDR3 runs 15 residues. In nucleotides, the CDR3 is TGTGCCATCAGTGCAGCCGGAGATAGCAATCAGCCCCAGCATTTT. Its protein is CAISAAGDSNQPQHF.

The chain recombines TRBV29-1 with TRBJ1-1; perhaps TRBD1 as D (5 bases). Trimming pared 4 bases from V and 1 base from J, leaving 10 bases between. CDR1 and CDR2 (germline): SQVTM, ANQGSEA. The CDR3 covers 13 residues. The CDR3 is CSVARDSNTEAFF. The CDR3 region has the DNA TGCAGCGTTGCGAGGGACTCGAACACTGAAGCTTTCTTT.

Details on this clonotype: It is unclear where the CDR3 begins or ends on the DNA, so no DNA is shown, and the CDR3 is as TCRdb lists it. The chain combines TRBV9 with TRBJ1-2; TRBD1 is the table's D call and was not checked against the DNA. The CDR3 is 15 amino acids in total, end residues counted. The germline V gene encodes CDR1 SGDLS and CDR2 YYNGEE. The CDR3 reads CASSGNRNPNYGCTF.

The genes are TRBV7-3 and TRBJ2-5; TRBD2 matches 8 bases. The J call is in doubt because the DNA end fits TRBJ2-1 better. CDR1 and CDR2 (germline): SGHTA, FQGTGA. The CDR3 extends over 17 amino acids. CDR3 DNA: TGTGCCAGCAGCTTAATGGCGGGTGGAGGACTAGCCAATGAGCAGTTCTTC. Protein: CASSLMAGGGLANEQFF.

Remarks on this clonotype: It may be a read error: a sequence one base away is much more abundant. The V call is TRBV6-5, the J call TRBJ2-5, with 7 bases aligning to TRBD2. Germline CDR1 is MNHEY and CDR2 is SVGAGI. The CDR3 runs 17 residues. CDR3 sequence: CASGYSPSGTKGETQYF. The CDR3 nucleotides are TGTGCCAGCGGTTACTCGCCATCTGGGACTAAAGGAGAGACCCAGTACTTC.

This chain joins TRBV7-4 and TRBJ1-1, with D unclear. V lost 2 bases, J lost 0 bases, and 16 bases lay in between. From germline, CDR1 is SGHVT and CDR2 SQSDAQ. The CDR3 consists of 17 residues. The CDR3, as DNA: TGTGCCAGCAGCTTATTTAGAGGACCACGGATGAACACTGAAGCTTTCTTT. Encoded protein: CASSLFRGPRMNTEAFF.

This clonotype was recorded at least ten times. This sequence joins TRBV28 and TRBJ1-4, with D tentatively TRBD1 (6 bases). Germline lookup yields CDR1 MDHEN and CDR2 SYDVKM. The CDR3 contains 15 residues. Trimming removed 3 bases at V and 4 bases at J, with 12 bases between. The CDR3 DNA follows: TGTGCCAGCAGTTTTGGGCAGGGGCTTAATGAAAAACTGTTTTTT. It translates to CASSFGQGLNEKLFF.

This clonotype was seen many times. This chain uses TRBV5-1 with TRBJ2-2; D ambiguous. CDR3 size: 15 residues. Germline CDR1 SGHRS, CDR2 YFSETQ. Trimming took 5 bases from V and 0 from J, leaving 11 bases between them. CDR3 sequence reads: CASSLRIANTGELFF. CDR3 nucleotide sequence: TGCGCCAGCAGTTTGAGGATAGCGAACACCGGGGAGCTGTTTTTT.

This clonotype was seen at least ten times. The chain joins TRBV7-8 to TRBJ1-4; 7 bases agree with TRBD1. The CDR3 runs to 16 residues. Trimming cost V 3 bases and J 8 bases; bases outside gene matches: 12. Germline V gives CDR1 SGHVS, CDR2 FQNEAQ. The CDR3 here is CASSFAEGAHNEKLFF. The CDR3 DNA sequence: TGTGCCAGCAGCTTTGCCGAGGGGGCGCATAACGAAAAACTGTTTTTT. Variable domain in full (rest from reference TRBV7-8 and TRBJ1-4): GAGVSQSPRYKVAKRGQDVALRCDPISGHVSLFWYQQALGQGPEFLTYFQNEAQLDKSGLPSDRFFAERPEGSVSTLKIQRTQQEDSAVYLCASSFAEGAHNEKLFFGSGTQLSVL.

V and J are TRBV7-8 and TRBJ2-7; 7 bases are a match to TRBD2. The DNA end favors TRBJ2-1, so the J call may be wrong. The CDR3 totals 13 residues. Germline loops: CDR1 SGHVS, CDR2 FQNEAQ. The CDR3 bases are TGTGCCAGCAGCTTAGGGCGGGAGTTTGAGCAGTTCTTC. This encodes CASSLGREFEQFF.

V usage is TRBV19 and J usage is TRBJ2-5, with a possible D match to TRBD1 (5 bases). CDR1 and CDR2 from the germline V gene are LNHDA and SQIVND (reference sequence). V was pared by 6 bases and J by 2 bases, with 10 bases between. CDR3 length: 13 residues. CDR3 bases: TGTGCCAGTAGCAAGACAGAGCAAGAGACCCAGTACTTC. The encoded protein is CASSKTEQETQYF.

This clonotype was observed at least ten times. CDR3 protein: CASNGREVTGANVLTF. CDR3 DNA sequence: TGTGCCAGCAACGGCAGGGAAGTTACTGGGGCCAACGTCCTGACTTTC. The V and J genes are TRBV2 and TRBJ2-6; possibly TRBD1 for D (5 bases). The CDR3 covers 16 residues. Germline CDR1 reads SNHLY; CDR2 reads FYNNEI. Trimming left V 7 bases short and J 2 bases short, with 15 bases between.

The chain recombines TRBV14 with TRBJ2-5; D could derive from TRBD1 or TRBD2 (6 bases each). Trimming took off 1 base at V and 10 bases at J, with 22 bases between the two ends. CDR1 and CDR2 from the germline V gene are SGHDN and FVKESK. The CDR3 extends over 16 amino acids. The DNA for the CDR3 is TGTGCCAGCAGCCAAGTGGTGGGGGCCGGGAGAATGGACCAGTACTTC. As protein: CASSQVVGAGRMDQYF.

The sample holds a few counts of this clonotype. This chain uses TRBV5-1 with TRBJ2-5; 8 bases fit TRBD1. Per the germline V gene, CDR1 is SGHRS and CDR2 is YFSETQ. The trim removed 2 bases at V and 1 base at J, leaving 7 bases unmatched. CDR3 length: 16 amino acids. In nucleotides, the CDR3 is TGCGCCAGCAGCTTTGGGACAGGTCGACTCCAAGAGACCCAGTACTTC. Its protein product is CASSFGTGRLQETQYF.

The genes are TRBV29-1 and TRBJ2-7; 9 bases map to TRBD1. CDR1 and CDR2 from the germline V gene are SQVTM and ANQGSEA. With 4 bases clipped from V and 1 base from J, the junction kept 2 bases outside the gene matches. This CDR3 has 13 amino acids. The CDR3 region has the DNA TGCAGCGTTGTCGGGACAGGGTCCTACGAGCAGTACTTC. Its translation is CSVVGTGSYEQYF.

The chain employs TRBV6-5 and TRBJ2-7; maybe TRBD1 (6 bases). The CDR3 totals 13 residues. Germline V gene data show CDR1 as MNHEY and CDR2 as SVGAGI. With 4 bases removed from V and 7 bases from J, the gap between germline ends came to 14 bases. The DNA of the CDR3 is TGTGCCAGCAGTTGGGACACCTCCGGAGAGCAGTACTTC. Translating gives CASSWDTSGEQYF.

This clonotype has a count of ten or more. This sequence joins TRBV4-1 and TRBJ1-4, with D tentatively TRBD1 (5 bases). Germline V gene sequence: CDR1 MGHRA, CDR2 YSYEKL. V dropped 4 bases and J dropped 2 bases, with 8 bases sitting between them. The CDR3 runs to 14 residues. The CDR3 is CASSRDQTNEKLFF. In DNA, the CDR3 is TGCGCCAGCAGCCGGGACCAGACTAATGAAAAACTGTTTTTT.

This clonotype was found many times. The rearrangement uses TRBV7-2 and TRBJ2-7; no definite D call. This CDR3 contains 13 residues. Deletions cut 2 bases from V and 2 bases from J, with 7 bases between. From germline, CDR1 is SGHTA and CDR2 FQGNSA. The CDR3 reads CASSLSPTYEQYF. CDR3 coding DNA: TGTGCCAGCAGCTTATCCCCAACCTACGAGCAGTACTTC.

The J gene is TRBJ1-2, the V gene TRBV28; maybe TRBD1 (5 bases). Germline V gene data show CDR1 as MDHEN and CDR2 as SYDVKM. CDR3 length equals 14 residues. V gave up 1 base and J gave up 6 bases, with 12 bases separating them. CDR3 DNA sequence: TGTGCCAGCAGTTTATCAGGGAAAGCGGATGGCTACACCTTC. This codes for CASSLSGKADGYTF.

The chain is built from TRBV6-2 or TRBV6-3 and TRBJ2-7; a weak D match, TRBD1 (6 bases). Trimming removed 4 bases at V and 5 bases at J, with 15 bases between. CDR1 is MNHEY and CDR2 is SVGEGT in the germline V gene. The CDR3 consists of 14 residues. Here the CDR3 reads CASSSQATGNEQYF. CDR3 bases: TGTGCCAGCAGTTCCCAAGCCACAGGGAACGAGCAGTACTTC.

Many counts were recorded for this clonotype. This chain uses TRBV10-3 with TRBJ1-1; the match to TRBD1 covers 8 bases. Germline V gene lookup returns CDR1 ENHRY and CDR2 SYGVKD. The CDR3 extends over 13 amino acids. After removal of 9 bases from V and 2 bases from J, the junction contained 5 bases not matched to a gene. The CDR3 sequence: CAMTGAINTEAFF. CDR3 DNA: TGTGCCATGACAGGGGCGATCAACACTGAAGCTTTCTTT.

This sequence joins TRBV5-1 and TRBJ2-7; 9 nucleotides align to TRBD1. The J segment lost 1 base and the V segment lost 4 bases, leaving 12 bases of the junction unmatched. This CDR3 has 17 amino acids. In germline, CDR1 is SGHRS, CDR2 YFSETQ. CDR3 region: CASSGTGLLYTSYEQYF. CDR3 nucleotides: TGCGCCAGCAGCGGGACAGGGCTACTTTATACATCCTACGAGCAGTACTTC.

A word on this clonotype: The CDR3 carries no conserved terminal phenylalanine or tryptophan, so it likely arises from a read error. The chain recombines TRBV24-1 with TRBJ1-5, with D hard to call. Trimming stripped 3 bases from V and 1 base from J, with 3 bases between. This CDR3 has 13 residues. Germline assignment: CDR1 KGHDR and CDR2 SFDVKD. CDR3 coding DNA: TGTGCCACCAGTGATGAAAGCAATCAGCCCCAGCATCTT. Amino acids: CATSDESNQPQHL.

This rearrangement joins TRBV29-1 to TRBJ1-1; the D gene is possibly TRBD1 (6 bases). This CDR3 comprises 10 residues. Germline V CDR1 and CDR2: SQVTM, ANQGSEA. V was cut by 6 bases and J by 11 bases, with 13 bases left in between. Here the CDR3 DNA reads TGCAGCGTCAGTACAGGGTTTGCTTTCTTT. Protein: CSVSTGFAFF.

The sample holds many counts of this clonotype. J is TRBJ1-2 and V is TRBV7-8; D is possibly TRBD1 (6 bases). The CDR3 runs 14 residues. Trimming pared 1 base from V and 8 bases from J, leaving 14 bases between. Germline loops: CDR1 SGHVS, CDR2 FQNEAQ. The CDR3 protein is CASSLEGGGSGYTF. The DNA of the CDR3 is TGTGCCAGCAGCTTAGAAGGGGGGGGATCCGGCTACACCTTC.